The T cell receptor (beta chain) under discussion was sequenced for a study of cytomegalovirus exposure and HLA in healthy donors. At the level of the study: Genetic ancestry analysis placed approximately 78% of the roughly 400 donors that were genotyped in the Caucasian-associated cluster.

A few counts support this clone. Its antigen is unidentified. Trimming removed 1 base from V and 4 bases from J, with 15 bases in between. CDR3 size: 16 residues. Germline assignment: CDR1 LGHNA and CDR2 YSLEER. Notes on the study in general: A previous analysis found most TCR beta V segments productive roughly 87% or roughly 30% of the time. Prediction of most subjects' HLA-A and HLA-B alleles by TCR beta sequences was reportedly accurate.

It was with 60 Vbeta and 13 Jbeta primers that the PCR ran. Libraries were prepared by immunoSEQ multiplex PCR; TCRdb keeps only in-frame clonotypes and omits some of them. Of over 90,000 clones in the sample, less than 85% are singletons; the top ten hold 2% to 3%. Sequences were obtained from PBMCs. This rearrangement joins TRBV4-3 to TRBJ2-3; a possible D gene is TRBD2 (6 bases). This TCR derives from a man aged 35 to 55 in good health and CMV-seronegative. CDR3: CASSQASTGEADTQYF. In DNA form, the CDR3 reads TGCGCCAGCAGCCAAGCTTCGACGGGGGAGGCAGATACGCAGTATTTT.